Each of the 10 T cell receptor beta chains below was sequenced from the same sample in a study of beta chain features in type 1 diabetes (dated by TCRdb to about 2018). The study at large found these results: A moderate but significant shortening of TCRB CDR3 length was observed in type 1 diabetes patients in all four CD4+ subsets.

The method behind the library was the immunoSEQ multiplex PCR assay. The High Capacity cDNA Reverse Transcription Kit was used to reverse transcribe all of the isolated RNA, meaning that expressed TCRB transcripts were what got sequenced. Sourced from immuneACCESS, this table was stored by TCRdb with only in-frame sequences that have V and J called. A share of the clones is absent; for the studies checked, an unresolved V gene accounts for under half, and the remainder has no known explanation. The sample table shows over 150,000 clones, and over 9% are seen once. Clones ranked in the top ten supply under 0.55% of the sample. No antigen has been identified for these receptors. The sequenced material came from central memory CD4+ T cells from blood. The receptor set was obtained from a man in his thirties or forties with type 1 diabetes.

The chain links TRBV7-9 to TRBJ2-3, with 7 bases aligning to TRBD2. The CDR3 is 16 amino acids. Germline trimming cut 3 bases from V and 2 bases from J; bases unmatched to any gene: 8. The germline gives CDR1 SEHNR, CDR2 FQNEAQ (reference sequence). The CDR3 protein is CASSLRSGPHTDTQYF. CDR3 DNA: TGTGCCAGCAGCTTGCGTAGCGGGCCTCACACAGATACGCAGTATTTT.

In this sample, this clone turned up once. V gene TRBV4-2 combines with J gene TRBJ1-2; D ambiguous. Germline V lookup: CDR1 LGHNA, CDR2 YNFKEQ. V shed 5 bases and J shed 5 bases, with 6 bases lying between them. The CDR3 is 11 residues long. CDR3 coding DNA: TGTGCCAGCAGCTTAGAGTATGGCTACACCTTC. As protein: CASSLEYGYTF.

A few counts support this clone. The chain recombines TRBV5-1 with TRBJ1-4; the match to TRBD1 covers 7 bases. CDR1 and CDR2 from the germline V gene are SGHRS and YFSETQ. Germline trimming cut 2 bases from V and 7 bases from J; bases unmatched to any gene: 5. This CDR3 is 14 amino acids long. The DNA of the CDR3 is TGCGCCAGCAGCTTAGGGGGCTTTCGTGAAAAACTGTTTTTT. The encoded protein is CASSLGGFREKLFF.

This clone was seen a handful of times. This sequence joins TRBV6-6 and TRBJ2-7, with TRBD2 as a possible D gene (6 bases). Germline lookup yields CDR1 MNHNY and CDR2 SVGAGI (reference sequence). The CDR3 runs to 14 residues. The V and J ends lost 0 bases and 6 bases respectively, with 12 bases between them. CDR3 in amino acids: CASSYSTSSSEQYF. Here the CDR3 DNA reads TGTGCCAGCAGTTACTCGACTAGTTCGAGCGAGCAGTACTTC.

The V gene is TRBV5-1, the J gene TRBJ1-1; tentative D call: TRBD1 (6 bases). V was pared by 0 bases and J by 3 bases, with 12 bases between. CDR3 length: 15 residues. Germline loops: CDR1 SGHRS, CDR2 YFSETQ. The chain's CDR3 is CASSLVPGTHTEAFF. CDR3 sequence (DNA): TGCGCCAGCAGCTTGGTACCCGGGACACACACTGAAGCTTTCTTT.

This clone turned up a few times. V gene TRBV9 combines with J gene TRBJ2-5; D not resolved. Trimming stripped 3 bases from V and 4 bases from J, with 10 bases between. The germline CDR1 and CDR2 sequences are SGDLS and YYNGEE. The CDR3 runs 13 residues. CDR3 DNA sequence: TGTGCCAGCAGCGGCGGCTTAGGAGAGACCCAGTACTTC. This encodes CASSGGLGETQYF.

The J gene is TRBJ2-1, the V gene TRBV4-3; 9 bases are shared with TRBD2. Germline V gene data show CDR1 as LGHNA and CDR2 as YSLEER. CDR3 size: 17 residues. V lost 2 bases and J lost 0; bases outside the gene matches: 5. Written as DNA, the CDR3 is TGCGCCAGCAGCCAACATAGCGGGGGCAGCTCCTACAATGAGCAGTTCTTC. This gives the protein CASSQHSGGSSYNEQFF.

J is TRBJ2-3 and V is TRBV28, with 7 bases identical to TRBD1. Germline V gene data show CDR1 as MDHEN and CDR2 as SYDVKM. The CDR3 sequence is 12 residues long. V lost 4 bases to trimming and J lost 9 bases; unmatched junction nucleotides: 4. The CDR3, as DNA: TGTGCCAGCAGTTCACCGGGACAGACGCAGTATTTT. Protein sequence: CASSSPGQTQYF.

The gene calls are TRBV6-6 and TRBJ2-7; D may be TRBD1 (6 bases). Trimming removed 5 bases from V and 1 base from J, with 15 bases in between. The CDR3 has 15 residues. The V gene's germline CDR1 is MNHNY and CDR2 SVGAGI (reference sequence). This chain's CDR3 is CASSLPTGTSYEQYF. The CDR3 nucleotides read TGTGCCAGCAGTCTCCCAACGGGGACATCCTACGAGCAGTACTTC.

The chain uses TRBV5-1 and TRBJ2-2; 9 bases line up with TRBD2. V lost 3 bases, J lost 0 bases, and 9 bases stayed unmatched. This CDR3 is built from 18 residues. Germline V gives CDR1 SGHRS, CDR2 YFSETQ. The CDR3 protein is CASSSAGRLAANTGELFF. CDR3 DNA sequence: TGCGCCAGCAGCTCGGCTGGACGACTAGCGGCGAACACCGGGGAGCTGTTTTTT. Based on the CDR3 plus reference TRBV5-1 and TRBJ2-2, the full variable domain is KAGVTQTPRYLIKTRGQQVTLSCSPISGHRSVSWYQQTPGQGLQFLFEYFSETQRNKGNFPGRFSGRQFSNSRSEMNVSTLELGDSALYLCASSSAGRLAANTGELFFGEGSRLTVL.